This section outlines one T cell receptor (beta chain) sequence together with its context. This clonotype was seen at least ten times. The antigen it binds to is not known. No much larger clone is present one base from it, and per-base qualities are unavailable. TCR repertoires of sorted CD4+ and CD8+ blood T cells from severe aplastic anemia patients and healthy subjects were deep-sequenced in the study. Ficoll-Paque density gradient centrifugation was used to isolate peripheral blood mononuclear cells. Before DNA extraction, CD4+ and CD8+ T cells were sorted by FACS or by magnetic beads. Reading the germline V gene gives CDR1 MNHNS and CDR2 SASEGT. Measured from the cysteine to the phenylalanine, the CDR3 is 12 residues long. The sequence is cut down to CDR3 DNA, 36 bases in frame from base 1. Germline trimming amounts to 8 bases on V and 5 bases on J, with 1 as the count of junction bases outside the gene matches.

These data come from a study of CD8+CD57+ T cells in acquired aplastic anemia (dated by TCRdb to 2016 to 2019). Regarding the study in general: DNA extracted from sorted CD4+ and CD8+ cells had a mean of approximately 3.3 ug, with a range of roughly 0.2 to 27.4 ug. Mean read counts for healthy donor samples were 8.5 million to 10.8 million for CD4+ cells and roughly 12 million for CD8+ cells.

Genomic DNA was used as template for profiling of TCR beta VDJ combinations and CDR3 sequences. An Illumina HiSeq 2000 was the platform used for TCR repertoire sequencing. As for the authors' bioinformatics: Repertoires were assessed using TRBV/TRBJ rearrangement plots, CDR3 size and DJ length profiles, and Simpson's diversity index. The most abundant DNA sequence in the deep sequencing data was taken as the immunodominant clone. CDR3 amino acid sequences were screened for sharing across subjects and were compared with published repertoires and the VDJdb database. The public reads were reprocessed in TCRdb via fastp at Q25 and MiXCR, keeping in-frame beta chains. Rows with a matching CDR3 protein are joined into one entry that keeps the most common DNA and genes. What appears here as the V and J calls and clone size reflects TCRdb's work, not the paper's. Present in this sample are about 170,000 distinct CDR3 sequences, just under 65% of which were seen just once. 35% to 50% of the sample rests with the top ten.

The paper's findings and limits, for the study overall: Some 31 CD8+ CDR3 sequences were shared between patients and controls but appeared highly expressed in patients and within their immunodominant clones. No significant difference in CD8+ Simpson's diversity was found between patients and healthy controls (P=0.060).

The V and J genes are TRBV6-1 and TRBJ1-4, with 8 bases aligning to TRBD1. Material: sorted CD4+, CD8+, or CD8+CD57+ T cells (not recorded which) from PBMCs. This sequence originates from a human donor in good health. The CDR3 protein is CASRQGNEKLFF. The DNA sequence is given as TGTGCCAGCCGACAGGGGAATGAAAAACTGTTTTTT.